The TCR beta chain under discussion was sequenced for a study of cytotoxic CD8 clonotypes in ibrutinib-treated CLL. On the study more broadly: The authors obtained response samples at a median of about 12 months of treatment, range 6 to 36. Points from the study as a whole: Public clonotypes were rare and shrank or held steady on treatment. In comparison with age-matched healthy donors, baseline clonality was higher and tracked circulating CD8+ T-cell counts.

The CDR3 contains 15 residues. Germline V lookup: CDR1 SEHNR, CDR2 FQNEAQ (reference sequence). The trim removed 1 base at V and 3 bases at J, leaving 3 bases unmatched. Worth noting for this clone: Its antigen is unknown.

Libraries of TCR beta were made from approximately 1.9 micrograms of genomic DNA that came from cryopreserved PBMCs. This table comes from immunoSEQ multiplex PCR, and its TCRdb copy is limited to in-frame clones, with some not included. The table records 160,000 or so clones, more than 70% of them present only once. The sequence came from a human donor with chronic lymphocytic leukemia. Sequences were derived from PBMCs, sampled at disease progression, from a patient treated with ibrutinib. J is TRBJ2-3 and V is TRBV7-9; 8 bases are a match to TRBD2. In nucleotides, the CDR3 is TGTGCCAGCAGCTTAGAGAGCGGGAGAACAGATACGCAGTATTTT. It yields the protein CASSLESGRTDTQYF.